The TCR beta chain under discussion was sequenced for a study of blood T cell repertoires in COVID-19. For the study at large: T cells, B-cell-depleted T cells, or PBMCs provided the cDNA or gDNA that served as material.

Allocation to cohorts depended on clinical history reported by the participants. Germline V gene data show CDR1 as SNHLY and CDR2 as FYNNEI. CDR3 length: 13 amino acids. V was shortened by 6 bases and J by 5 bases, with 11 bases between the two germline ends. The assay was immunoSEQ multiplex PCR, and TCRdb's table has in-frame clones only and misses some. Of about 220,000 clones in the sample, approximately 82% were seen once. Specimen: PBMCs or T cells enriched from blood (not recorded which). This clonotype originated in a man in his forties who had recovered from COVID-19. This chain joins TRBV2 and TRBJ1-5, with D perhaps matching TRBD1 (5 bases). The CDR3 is CASRMGEDQPQHF. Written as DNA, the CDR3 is TGTGCCAGCAGAATGGGGGAGGATCAGCCCCAGCATTTT. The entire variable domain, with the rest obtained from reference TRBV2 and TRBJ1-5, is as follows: EPEVTQTPSHQVTQMGQEVILRCVPISNHLYFYWYRQILGQKVEFLVSFYNNEISEKSEIFDDQFSVERPDGSNFTLKIRSTKLEDSAMYFCASRMGEDQPQHFGDGTRLSIL.